One and the same sample provided the 25 T cell receptor beta chains below, sequenced in a study of technical replicates of blood from several donors. Only in-frame clones appear in the TCRdb table, and some are missing; sequencing was by immunoSEQ multiplex PCR. The repertoire holds roughly 72,000 clones, with about 92% as singletons. Sequencing was done on a sample of T cells isolated from PBMCs. The receptor set was obtained from a human donor in good health.

The CDR3 here is CASSSGVGNTIYF. The CDR3 DNA is TGTGCCAGCAGCTCAGGGGTCGGAAACACCATATATTTT. The V gene is TRBV7-3, the J gene TRBJ1-3; the D gene is possibly TRBD1 (6 bases). Germline CDR1 SGHTA, CDR2 FQGTGA. The CDR3 is 13 residues long. V lost 4 bases to trimming and J lost 4 bases, with 8 bases between them.

This sequence joins TRBV7-2 and TRBJ2-7; D gene ambiguous. Germline-derived CDR1 and CDR2 are SGHTA and FQGNSA. This CDR3 comprises 13 residues. Trimming removed 3 bases from V and 3 bases from J, with 9 bases in between. The CDR3 is CASSLNSGYEQYF. CDR3 in DNA: TGTGCCAGCAGCTTGAACTCAGGCTACGAGCAGTACTTC.

The chain carries TRBV5-1 and TRBJ1-1; D may be TRBD1 (6 bases). The V gene lost 5 bases and the J gene lost 4 bases, with 12 bases spanning the gap. The CDR3 sequence is 13 residues long. Germline CDR1 reads SGHRS; CDR2 reads YFSETQ. The CDR3 is CASRITGITEAFF. The CDR3 nucleotides read TGCGCCAGCAGAATAACAGGGATCACTGAAGCTTTCTTT.

The genes are TRBV2 and TRBJ1-2; D remains ambiguous. CDR3 length equals 11 residues. Trimming stripped 5 bases from V and 5 bases from J, with 6 bases between. Germline CDR1 SNHLY, CDR2 FYNNEI. DNA for the CDR3: TGTGCCAGCAGTTTTGAGTATGGCTACACCTTC. This translates into CASSFEYGYTF.

The chain joins TRBV19 to TRBJ1-2; 7 nucleotides line up with TRBD1. The J segment lost 4 bases and the V segment lost 8 bases, leaving 7 bases of the junction unmatched. The CDR3 spans 13 residues. CDR1 and CDR2 (germline): LNHDA, SQIVND (reference sequence). Here the CDR3 DNA reads TGTGCCAGTGATGGACAGGCCCCCTATGGCTACACCTTC. It translates to CASDGQAPYGYTF. Full variable domain (outside the CDR3, taken from reference TRBV19 and TRBJ1-2): DGGITQSPKYLFRKEGQNVTLSCEQNLNHDAMYWYRQDPGQGLRLIYYSQIVNDFQKGDIAEGYSVSREKKESFPLTVTSAQKNPTAFYLCASDGQAPYGYTFGSGTRLTVV.

The V gene is TRBV6-5, the J gene TRBJ2-1; 7 nucleotides agree with TRBD2. Germline V gene lookup returns CDR1 MNHEY and CDR2 SVGAGI. This CDR3 spans 14 amino acids. The CDR3 region is CASAGGSGGNEQFF. CDR3 bases: TGTGCTTCCGCCGGCGGGAGTGGGGGCAATGAGCAGTTCTTC.

The J gene is TRBJ2-2, the V gene TRBV9; 10 bases map to TRBD2. The CDR3 consists of 17 residues. The trim removed 0 bases at V and 3 bases at J, leaving 5 bases unmatched. The germline CDR1 and CDR2 sequences are SGDLS and YYNGEE. CDR3 sequence: CASSVELAGDHTGELFF. The CDR3 nucleotides read TGTGCCAGCAGCGTAGAGCTAGCGGGAGATCACACCGGGGAGCTGTTTTTT.

This rearrangement joins TRBV9 to TRBJ2-7, with 9 nucleotides matching TRBD2. The CDR3 has 20 residues. Germline CDR1 and CDR2: SGDLS and YYNGEE. The V gene end was trimmed by 0 bases and the J gene end by 0 bases; junction bases not matched to a gene: 16. This CDR3 is CASSVAPPETSGSSSYEQYF. DNA of the CDR3: TGTGCCAGCAGCGTAGCCCCCCCCGAGACTAGCGGTTCGAGCTCCTACGAGCAGTACTTC.

V usage is TRBV7-9 and J usage is TRBJ2-4; 9 bases are a match to TRBD2. J gave up 3 bases and V 1 base, and 7 bases lay outside the gene matches. Germline-derived CDR1 and CDR2 are SEHNR and FQNEAQ (reference sequence). The CDR3 extends over 17 amino acids. CDR3 protein: CASSLDLAGRGKNIQYF. CDR3 DNA: TGTGCCAGCAGCTTAGATCTAGCGGGAAGGGGCAAAAACATTCAGTACTTC.

The genes are TRBV19 and TRBJ1-5; no firm D call. The germline gives CDR1 LNHDA, CDR2 SQIVND (reference sequence). V lost 6 bases and J lost 0, with 6 bases in between. The CDR3 has 13 amino acids. This chain's CDR3 is CASSYTSNQPQHF. CDR3 nucleotide sequence: TGTGCCAGTAGCTATACTAGCAATCAGCCCCAGCATTTT.

The V gene is TRBV30, the J gene TRBJ1-4; tentative D call: TRBD1 (5 bases). Germline CDR1 GTSNPN, CDR2 SVGIG (reference sequence). CDR3 length: 13 residues. V was trimmed by 4 bases and J by 6 bases, leaving 12 bases between them. The CDR3 nucleotides read TGTGCCTGGAATGGCAGGGTAGATGAAAAACTGTTTTTT. It yields the protein CAWNGRVDEKLFF.

The chain carries TRBV9 and TRBJ2-3, with 7 bases lining up with TRBD2. The CDR3 covers 14 residues. Per the germline V gene, CDR1 is SGDLS and CDR2 is YYNGEE. Losses at the gene ends were 0 bases for V and 4 bases for J; bases not matched to a gene: 2. This CDR3 is CASSVELAPDTQYF. DNA of the CDR3: TGTGCCAGCAGCGTAGAACTAGCGCCAGATACGCAGTATTTT.

The rearrangement links TRBV14 to TRBJ2-7; 15 nucleotides align to TRBD2. J was trimmed by 2 bases and V by 1 base; bases with no gene match: 9. The CDR3 extends over 19 amino acids. The germline V gene encodes CDR1 SGHDN and CDR2 FVKESK. The CDR3 nucleotides read TGTGCCAGCAGCCAAGCCGGGACTAGCGGGAGGATAATCACCTACGAGCAGTACTTC. Translated: CASSQAGTSGRIITYEQYF.

DNA for the CDR3: TGTGCCAGCAGTTACGCAGGGGACACCGGGGAGCTGTTTTTT. This sequence encodes CASSYAGDTGELFF. The chain combines TRBV6-6 with TRBJ2-2; possible D gene TRBD1, 6 bases. Deletions cut 2 bases from V and 3 bases from J, with 7 bases between. In germline, CDR1 is MNHNY, CDR2 SVGAGI (reference sequence). This CDR3 is 14 amino acids long.

The chain has TRBV10-3 and TRBJ2-5; a possible D gene is TRBD1 (5 bases). The V and J ends lost 2 bases and 5 bases respectively, with 15 bases between them. The CDR3 sequence is 15 residues long. In germline, CDR1 is ENHRY, CDR2 SYGVKD. The CDR3 sequence: CAISELRGRTETQYF. The CDR3 DNA follows: TGTGCCATCAGTGAGCTTAGGGGCCGCACGGAGACCCAGTACTTC.

This chain uses TRBV6-6 with TRBJ2-3, with 12 bases lining up with TRBD2. This CDR3 contains 13 residues. J was trimmed by 6 bases and V by 6 bases; bases with no gene match: 1. Germline lookup yields CDR1 MNHNY and CDR2 SVGAGI (reference sequence). The CDR3 nucleotides read TGTGCCAGCAGGACTAGCGGGAGCGATACGCAGTATTTT. It yields the protein CASRTSGSDTQYF.

This clone was counted once. The chain couples TRBV11-2 to TRBJ2-5; D gene uncertain. Trimming stripped 6 bases from V and 1 base from J, with 6 bases between. The germline gives CDR1 SGHAT, CDR2 FQNNGV. CDR3 length: 12 amino acids. This chain's CDR3 is CASRQTQETQYF. The CDR3 DNA sequence: TGTGCCAGCAGACAAACCCAAGAGACCCAGTACTTC.

This rearrangement joins TRBV28 to TRBJ2-3; 12 positions match TRBD2. Germline assignment: CDR1 MDHEN and CDR2 SYDVKM. Trimming at V came to 3 bases and at J to 9 bases, leaving 4 bases not matched to a gene. The CDR3 is 14 residues long. CDR3 region: CASSLKLAGGTQYF. The CDR3 coding sequence is TGTGCCAGCAGTTTGAAACTAGCGGGAGGAACGCAGTATTTT.

V usage is TRBV2 and J usage is TRBJ1-5; maybe TRBD1 (6 bases). The CDR3 is 13 amino acids. The germline V gene encodes CDR1 SNHLY and CDR2 FYNNEI. The V end lost 11 bases, the J end lost 2 bases, and 13 bases lay between the germline ends. The CDR3 region is CAGSGEGNQPQHF. CDR3 sequence (DNA): TGTGCCGGATCAGGGGAAGGCAATCAGCCCCAGCATTTT. The full variable domain, in which reference TRBV2 and TRBJ1-5 provide the parts outside the CDR3, is EPEVTQTPSHQVTQMGQEVILRCVPISNHLYFYWYRQILGQKVEFLVSFYNNEISEKSEIFDDQFSVERPDGSNFTLKIRSTKLEDSAMYFCAGSGEGNQPQHFGDGTRLSIL.

V and J are TRBV11-3 and TRBJ1-2, with TRBD1 identical over 7 bases. Losses at the gene ends were 6 bases for V and 2 bases for J; bases not matched to a gene: 9. Per germline, CDR1 SGHNT and CDR2 YENEEA. The CDR3 has 15 amino acids. The CDR3, as DNA: TGTGCCAGCAGTTCGTGGACAGGTTCCAACTATGGCTACACCTTC. Its protein is CASSSWTGSNYGYTF. Full variable domain (remainder filled in from reference TRBV11-3 and TRBJ1-2): EAGVVQSPRYKIIEKKQPVAFWCNPISGHNTLYWYLQNLGQGPELLIRYENEEAVDDSQLPKDRFSAERLKGVDSTLKIQPAELGDSAVYLCASSSWTGSNYGYTFGSGTRLTVV.

The V gene is TRBV2, the J gene TRBJ1-2; D is uncertain. Germline V gene lookup returns CDR1 SNHLY and CDR2 FYNNEI. The V end was cut by 5 bases, the J end by 8 bases, with 12 bases between. The CDR3 spans 12 residues. The CDR3 sequence is CASSPGMGGYTF. The CDR3 region has the DNA TGTGCCAGCAGTCCGGGGATGGGGGGCTACACCTTC. Based on the CDR3 plus reference TRBV2 and TRBJ1-2, the full variable domain is EPEVTQTPSHQVTQMGQEVILRCVPISNHLYFYWYRQILGQKVEFLVSFYNNEISEKSEIFDDQFSVERPDGSNFTLKIRSTKLEDSAMYFCASSPGMGGYTFGSGTRLTVV.

The chain joins TRBV29-1 to TRBJ2-7; a possible D gene is TRBD2 (5 bases). V lost 4 bases and J lost 3, with 16 bases in between. The length of the CDR3 is 14 residues. The V gene's germline CDR1 is SQVTM and CDR2 ANQGSEA. DNA for the CDR3: TGCAGCGTTGGTCGTAGAGGGAATAACTACGAGCAGTACTTC. Translating it yields CSVGRRGNNYEQYF.

The rearrangement links TRBV7-9 to TRBJ1-4; D remains unclear. Germline-derived CDR1 and CDR2 are SEHNR and FQNEAQ (reference sequence). The CDR3 sequence is 15 residues long. V was clipped by 0 bases and J by 8 bases, with 13 bases between them. The CDR3 DNA follows: TGTGCCAGCAGCTTAGCGCGACCAGGAGGGGAAAAACTGTTTTTT. Translating it yields CASSLARPGGEKLFF.

This chain uses TRBV19 with TRBJ2-3; tentatively, D is TRBD2 (6 bases). The CDR3 extends over 13 amino acids. V lost 5 bases and J lost 1, with 7 bases in between. Germline assignment: CDR1 LNHDA and CDR2 SQIVND (reference sequence). The CDR3 loop is CASSVAGTDTQYF. The CDR3 DNA reads TGTGCCAGTAGTGTAGCGGGCACAGATACGCAGTATTTT. Combining the CDR3 with reference TRBV19 and TRBJ2-3 gives the whole variable domain DGGITQSPKYLFRKEGQNVTLSCEQNLNHDAMYWYRQDPGQGLRLIYYSQIVNDFQKGDIAEGYSVSREKKESFPLTVTSAQKNPTAFYLCASSVAGTDTQYFGPGTRLTVL.

The chain couples TRBV5-1 to TRBJ2-7; 10 nucleotides align to TRBD2. This CDR3 is built from 18 residues. CDR1 and CDR2 from the germline V gene are SGHRS and YFSETQ. The V gene end was trimmed by 6 bases and the J gene end by 3 bases; junction bases not matched to a gene: 18. Here the CDR3 reads CASTPGVAGGASSYEQYF. The CDR3 nucleotides read TGCGCCAGCACCCCGGGAGTAGCGGGAGGAGCATCGAGCTACGAGCAGTACTTC.